This TCR beta chain emerged from a study of T-cell reconstitution after alpha-beta-depleted transplantation in children. The CDR3 runs to 13 residues. Germline CDR1 is LGHNT and CDR2 is FRNRAP. The germline V and J ends were trimmed by 3 bases and 1 base, with 6 bases remaining between them. About this clonotype itself: Its cognate antigen is unknown.

Unique molecular identifiers were built into the TCRbeta library. One entry per CDR3 protein, called by TCRdb with MiXCR from the PCR reads. The sample has 300,000 to 400,000 distinct CDR3 sequences, about a sixth seen once. Findings and caveats of the study: Alpha-beta T cells about two months after transplant reportedly derived from several hundred expanded graft clones.

The chain has TRBV12-5 and TRBJ1-1; D unresolved. Source: PBMCs, mostly from graft donor cells, taken 360 days after TCRalphabeta/CD19-depleted stem cell transplant. The sequence was obtained from a male patient aged 2-9 years who had a stem cell transplant for acute lymphoblastic leukemia, so the T cells may come from the graft donor. CDR3 sequence: CASGFGENTEAFF. The CDR3 bases are TGTGCTAGTGGTTTTGGGGAGAACACTGAAGCTTTCTTT.